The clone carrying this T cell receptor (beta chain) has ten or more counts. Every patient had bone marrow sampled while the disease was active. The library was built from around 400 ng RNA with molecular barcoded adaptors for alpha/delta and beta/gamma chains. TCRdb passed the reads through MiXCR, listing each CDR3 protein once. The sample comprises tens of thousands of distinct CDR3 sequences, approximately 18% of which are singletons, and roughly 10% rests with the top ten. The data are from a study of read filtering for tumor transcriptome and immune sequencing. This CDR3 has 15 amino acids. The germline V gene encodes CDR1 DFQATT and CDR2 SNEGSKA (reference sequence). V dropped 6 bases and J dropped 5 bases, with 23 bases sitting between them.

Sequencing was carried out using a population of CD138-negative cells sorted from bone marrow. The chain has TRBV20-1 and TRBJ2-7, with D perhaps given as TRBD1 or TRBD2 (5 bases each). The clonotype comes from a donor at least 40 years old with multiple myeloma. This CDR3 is CSAALTAFAADEQYF. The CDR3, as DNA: TGCAGTGCAGCGTTGACAGCATTCGCAGCGGACGAGCAGTACTTC.